This TCR beta chain was identified in a study of T cell changes during pregnancy in multiple sclerosis. Assay: immunoSEQ multiplex PCR; the TCRdb copy retains only in-frame clones and omits some. The repertoire consists of approximately 40,000 clones, with roughly nine tenths occurring once and the leading ten covering roughly 0.5%. Germline assignment: CDR1 MNHNS and CDR2 SASEGT. V lost 1 base to trimming and J lost 4 bases; unmatched junction nucleotides: 3. This CDR3 spans 14 amino acids. The V gene is TRBV6-1, the J gene TRBJ2-7; 8 bases agree with TRBD1. Sequencing was performed on CD4+ T cells from peripheral blood mononuclear cells, taken in the first trimester of pregnancy. This sequence originates from a female donor with multiple sclerosis, enrolled in a pregnancy study. CDR3: CASSEVWTGYEQYF. CDR3 coding DNA: TGTGCCAGCAGTGAAGTATGGACAGGGTACGAGCAGTACTTC.